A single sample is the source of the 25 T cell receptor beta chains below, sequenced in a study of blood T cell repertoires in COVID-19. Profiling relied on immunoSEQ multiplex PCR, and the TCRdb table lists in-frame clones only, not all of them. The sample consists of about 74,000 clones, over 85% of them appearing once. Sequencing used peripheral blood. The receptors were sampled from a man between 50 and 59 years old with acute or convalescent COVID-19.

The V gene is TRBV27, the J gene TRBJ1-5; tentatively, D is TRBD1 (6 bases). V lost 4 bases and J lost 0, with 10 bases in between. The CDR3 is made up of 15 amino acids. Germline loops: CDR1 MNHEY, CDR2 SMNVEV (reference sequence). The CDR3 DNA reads TGTGCCAGCAGTTCCCGGACAGATAGCAATCAGCCCCAGCATTTT. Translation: CASSSRTDSNQPQHF.

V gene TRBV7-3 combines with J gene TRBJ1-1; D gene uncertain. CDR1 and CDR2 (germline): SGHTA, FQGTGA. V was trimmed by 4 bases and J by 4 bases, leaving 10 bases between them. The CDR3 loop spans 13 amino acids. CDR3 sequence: CASSSLPGTEAFF. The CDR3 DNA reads TGTGCCAGCAGCTCTCTCCCAGGCACTGAAGCTTTCTTT.

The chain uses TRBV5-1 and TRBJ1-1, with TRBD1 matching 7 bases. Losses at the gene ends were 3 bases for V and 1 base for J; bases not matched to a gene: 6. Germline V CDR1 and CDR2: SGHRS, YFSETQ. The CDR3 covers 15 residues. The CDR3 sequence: CASSSMGQPNTEAFF. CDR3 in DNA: TGCGCCAGCAGCTCGATGGGACAGCCGAACACTGAAGCTTTCTTT. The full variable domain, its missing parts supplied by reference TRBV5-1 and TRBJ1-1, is KAGVTQTPRYLIKTRGQQVTLSCSPISGHRSVSWYQQTPGQGLQFLFEYFSETQRNKGNFPGRFSGRQFSNSRSEMNVSTLELGDSALYLCASSSMGQPNTEAFFGQGTRLTVV.

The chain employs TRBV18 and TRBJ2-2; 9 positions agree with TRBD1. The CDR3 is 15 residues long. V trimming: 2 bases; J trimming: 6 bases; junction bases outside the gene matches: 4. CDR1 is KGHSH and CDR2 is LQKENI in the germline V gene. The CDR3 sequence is CASSPRTGVPGELFF. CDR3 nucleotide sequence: TGTGCCAGCTCACCAAGGACAGGGGTTCCCGGGGAGCTGTTTTTT.

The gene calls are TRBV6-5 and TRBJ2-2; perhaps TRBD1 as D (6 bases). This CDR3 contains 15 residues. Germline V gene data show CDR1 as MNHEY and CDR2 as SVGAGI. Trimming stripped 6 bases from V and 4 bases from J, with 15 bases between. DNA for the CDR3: TGTGCCAGCAGACGGCGACAGGCGTCCACCGGGGAGCTGTTTTTT. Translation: CASRRRQASTGELFF.

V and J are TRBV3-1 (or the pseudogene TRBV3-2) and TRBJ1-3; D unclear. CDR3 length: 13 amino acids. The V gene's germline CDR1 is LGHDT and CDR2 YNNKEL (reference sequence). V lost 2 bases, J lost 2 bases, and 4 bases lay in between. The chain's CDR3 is CASSQQTGNTIYF. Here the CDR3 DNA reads TGTGCCAGCAGCCAACAGACTGGAAACACCATATATTTT.

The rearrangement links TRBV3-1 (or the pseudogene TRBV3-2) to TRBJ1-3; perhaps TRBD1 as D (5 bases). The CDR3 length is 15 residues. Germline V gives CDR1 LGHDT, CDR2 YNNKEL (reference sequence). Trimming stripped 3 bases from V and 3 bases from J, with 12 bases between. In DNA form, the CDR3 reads TGTGCCAGCAGCCATAATACAGGTCGTGGAAACACCATATATTTT. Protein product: CASSHNTGRGNTIYF.

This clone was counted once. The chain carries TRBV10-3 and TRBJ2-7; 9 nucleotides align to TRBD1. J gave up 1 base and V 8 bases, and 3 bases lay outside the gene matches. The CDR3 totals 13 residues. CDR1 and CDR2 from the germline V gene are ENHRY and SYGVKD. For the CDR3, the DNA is TGTGCCATCGGCGACAGGGGGTCCTACGAGCAGTACTTC. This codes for CAIGDRGSYEQYF.

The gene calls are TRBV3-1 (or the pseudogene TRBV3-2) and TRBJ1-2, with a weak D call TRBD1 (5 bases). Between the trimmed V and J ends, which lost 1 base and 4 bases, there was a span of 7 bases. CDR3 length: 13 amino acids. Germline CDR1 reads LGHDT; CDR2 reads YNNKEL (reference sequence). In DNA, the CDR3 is TGTGCCAGCAGCCAAGGCCAGGGCTATGGCTACACCTTC. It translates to CASSQGQGYGYTF.

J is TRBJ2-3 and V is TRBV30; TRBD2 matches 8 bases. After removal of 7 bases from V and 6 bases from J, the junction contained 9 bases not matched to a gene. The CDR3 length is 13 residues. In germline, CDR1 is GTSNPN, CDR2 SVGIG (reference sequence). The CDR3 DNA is TGTGCCTTAAAGCGGGAGAGACCGGATACGCAGTATTTT. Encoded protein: CALKRERPDTQYF.

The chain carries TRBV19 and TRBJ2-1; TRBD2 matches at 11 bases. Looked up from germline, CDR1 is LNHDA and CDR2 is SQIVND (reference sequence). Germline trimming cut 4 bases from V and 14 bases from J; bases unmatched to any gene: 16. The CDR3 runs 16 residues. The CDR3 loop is CASSTYKGPSGRPKFF. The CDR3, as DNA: TGTGCCAGTAGTACCTACAAGGGGCCTAGCGGGAGGCCCAAGTTCTTC.

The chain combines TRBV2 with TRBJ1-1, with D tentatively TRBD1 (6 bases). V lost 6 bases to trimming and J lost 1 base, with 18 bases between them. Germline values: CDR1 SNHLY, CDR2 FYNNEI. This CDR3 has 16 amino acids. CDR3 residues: CASRGPGHSGNTEAFF. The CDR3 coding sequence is TGTGCCAGCAGGGGTCCGGGACACAGTGGGAACACTGAAGCTTTCTTT.

DNA for the CDR3: TGTGCCAGCAGTCTACAGGGATTCTACGAGCAGTACGTC. Protein product: CASSLQGFYEQYV. V is TRBV28 and J is TRBJ2-7, with D possibly matching TRBD1 (6 bases). Germline V gene lookup returns CDR1 MDHEN and CDR2 SYDVKM. This CDR3 contains 13 residues. The germline V and J ends were trimmed by 5 bases and 3 bases, with 11 bases remaining between them.

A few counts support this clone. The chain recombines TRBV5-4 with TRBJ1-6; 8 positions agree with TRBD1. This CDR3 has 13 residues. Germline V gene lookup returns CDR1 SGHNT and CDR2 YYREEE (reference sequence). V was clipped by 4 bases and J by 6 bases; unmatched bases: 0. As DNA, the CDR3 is TGTGCCAGCAGCGGACAGGGTAATTCACCCCTCCACTTT. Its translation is CASSGQGNSPLHF.

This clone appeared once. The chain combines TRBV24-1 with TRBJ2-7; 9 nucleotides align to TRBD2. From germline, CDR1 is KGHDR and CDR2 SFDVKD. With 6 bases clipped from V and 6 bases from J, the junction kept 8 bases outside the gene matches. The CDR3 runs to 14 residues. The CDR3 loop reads CATSHRGRGTEQYF. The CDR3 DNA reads TGTGCCACCAGTCATCGCGGGAGGGGGACCGAGCAGTACTTC.

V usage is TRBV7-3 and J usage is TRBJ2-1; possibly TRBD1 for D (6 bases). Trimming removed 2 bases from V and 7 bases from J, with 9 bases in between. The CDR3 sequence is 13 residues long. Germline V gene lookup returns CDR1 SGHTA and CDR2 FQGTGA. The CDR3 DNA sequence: TGTGCCAGCAGCTTATTGGGGGCGAATGAGCAGTTCTTC. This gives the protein CASSLLGANEQFF. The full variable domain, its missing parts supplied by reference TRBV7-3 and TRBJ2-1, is GAGVSQTPSNKVTEKGKYVELRCDPISGHTALYWYRQSLGQGPEFLIYFQGTGAADDSGLPNDRFFAVRPEGSVSTLKIQRTERGDSAVYLCASSLLGANEQFFGPGTRLTVL.

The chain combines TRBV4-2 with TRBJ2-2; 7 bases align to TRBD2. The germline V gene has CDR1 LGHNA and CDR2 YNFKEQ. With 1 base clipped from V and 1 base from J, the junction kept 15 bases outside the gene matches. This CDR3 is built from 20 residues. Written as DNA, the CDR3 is TGTGCCAGCAGCCAAGTGAGCGGCGGGGGAAAGGCCCTGAACACCGGGGAGCTGTTTTTT. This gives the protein CASSQVSGGGKALNTGELFF.

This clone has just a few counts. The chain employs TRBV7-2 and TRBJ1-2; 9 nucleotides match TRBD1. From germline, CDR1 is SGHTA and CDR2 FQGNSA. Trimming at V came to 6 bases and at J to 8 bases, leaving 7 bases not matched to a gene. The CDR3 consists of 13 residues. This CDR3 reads CASSPGQGRGYTF. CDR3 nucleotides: TGTGCCAGCAGTCCCGGACAGGGGCGCGGCTACACCTTC.

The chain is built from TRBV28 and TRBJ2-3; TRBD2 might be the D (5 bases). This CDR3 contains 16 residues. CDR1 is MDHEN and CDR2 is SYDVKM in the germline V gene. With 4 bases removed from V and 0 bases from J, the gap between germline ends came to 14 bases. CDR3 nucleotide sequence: TGTGCCAGCAGTTACGGACTCGATTCTAGCACAGATACGCAGTATTTT. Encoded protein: CASSYGLDSSTDTQYF.

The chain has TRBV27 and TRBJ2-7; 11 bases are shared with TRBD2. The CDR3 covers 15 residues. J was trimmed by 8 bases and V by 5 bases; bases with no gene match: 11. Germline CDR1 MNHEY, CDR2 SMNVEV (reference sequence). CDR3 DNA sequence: TGTGCCAGCAGTCCCGACACTAGCGGGAGAGTGAAGCAGTACTTC. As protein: CASSPDTSGRVKQYF.

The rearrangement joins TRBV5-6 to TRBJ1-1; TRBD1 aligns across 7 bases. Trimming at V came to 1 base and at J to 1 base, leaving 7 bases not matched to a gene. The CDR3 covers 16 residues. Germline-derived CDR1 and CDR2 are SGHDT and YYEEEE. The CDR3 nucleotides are TGTGCCAGCAGCTTGCGAAAGGACAGGAGGAACACTGAAGCTTTCTTT. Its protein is CASSLRKDRRNTEAFF. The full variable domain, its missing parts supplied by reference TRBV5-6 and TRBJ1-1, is DAGVTQSPTHLIKTRGQQVTLRCSPKSGHDTVSWYQQALGQGPQFIFQYYEEEERQRGNFPDRFSGHQFPNYSSELNVNALLLGDSALYLCASSLRKDRRNTEAFFGQGTRLTVV.

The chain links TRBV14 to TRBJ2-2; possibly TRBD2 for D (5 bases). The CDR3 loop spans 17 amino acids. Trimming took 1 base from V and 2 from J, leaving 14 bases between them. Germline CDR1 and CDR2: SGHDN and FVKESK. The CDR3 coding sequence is TGTGCCAGCAGCCAAGTAGGTGCCCGACTAAACACCGGGGAGCTGTTTTTT. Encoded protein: CASSQVGARLNTGELFF.

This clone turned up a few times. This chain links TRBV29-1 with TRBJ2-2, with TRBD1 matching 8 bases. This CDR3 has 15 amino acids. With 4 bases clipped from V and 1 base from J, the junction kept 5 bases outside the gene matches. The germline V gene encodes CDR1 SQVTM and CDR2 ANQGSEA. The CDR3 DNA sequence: TGCAGCGTTGTTCCGGGGACAGGGAACACCGGGGAGCTGTTTTTT. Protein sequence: CSVVPGTGNTGELFF.

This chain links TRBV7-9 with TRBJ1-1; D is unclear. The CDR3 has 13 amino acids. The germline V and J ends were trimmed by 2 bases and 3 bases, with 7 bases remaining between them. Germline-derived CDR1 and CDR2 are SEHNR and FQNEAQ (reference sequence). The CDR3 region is CASSLLVDTEAFF. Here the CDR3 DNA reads TGTGCCAGCAGCTTACTAGTAGACACTGAAGCTTTCTTT.

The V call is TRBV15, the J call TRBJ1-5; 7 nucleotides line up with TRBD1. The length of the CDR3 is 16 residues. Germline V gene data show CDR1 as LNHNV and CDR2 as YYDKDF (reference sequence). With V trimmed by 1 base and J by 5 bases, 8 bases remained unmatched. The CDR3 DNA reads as TGTGCCACCAGCAGAGCCTTCGACAGGGATCATCAGCCCCAGCATTTT. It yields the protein CATSRAFDRDHQPQHF.